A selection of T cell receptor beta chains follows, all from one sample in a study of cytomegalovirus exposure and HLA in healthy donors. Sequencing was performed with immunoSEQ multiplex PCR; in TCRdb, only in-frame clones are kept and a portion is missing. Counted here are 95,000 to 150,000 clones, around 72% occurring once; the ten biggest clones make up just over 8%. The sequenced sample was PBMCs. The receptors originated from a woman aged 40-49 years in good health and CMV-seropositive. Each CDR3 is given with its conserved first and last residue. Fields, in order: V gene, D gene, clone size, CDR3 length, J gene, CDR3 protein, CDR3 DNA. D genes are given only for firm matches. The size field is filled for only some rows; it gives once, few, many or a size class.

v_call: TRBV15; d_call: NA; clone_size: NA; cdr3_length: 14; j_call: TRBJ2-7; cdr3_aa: CATSPRQGSYEQYF; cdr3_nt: TGTGCCACCAGCCCCAGGCAGGGATCCTACGAGCAGTACTTC
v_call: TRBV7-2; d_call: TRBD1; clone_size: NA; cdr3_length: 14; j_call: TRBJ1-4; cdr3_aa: CASSRDRVDEKLFF; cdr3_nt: TGTGCCAGCAGCCGGGACAGGGTGGATGAAAAACTGTTTTTT
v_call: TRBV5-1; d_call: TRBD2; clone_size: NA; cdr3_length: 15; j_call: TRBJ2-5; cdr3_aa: CASSLAVAGGETQYF; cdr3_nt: TGCGCCAGCAGCTTGGCGGTAGCGGGGGGGGAGACCCAGTACTTC
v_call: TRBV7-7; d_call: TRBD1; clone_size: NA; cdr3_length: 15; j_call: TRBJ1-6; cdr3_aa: CASSLGTGTNSPLHF; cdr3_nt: TGTGCTAGCAGCCTCGGGACAGGGACCAATTCACCCCTCCACTTT
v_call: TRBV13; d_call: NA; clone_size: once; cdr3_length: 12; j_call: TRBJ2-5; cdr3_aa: CASSLRQETQYF; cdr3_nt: TGTGCCAGCAGCTTGAGGCAGGAGACCCAGTACTTC
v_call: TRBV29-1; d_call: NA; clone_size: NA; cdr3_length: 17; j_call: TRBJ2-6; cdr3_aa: CSAGDRDRVSGANVLTF; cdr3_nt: TGCAGCGCGGGGGACCGAGACAGGGTCTCTGGGGCCAACGTCCTGACTTTC
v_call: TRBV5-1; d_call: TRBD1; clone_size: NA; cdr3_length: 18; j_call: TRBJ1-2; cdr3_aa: CASSSSGQGIGGNYGYTF; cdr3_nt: TGCGCCAGCAGCTCCTCTGGACAGGGAATAGGTGGTAACTATGGCTACACCTTC
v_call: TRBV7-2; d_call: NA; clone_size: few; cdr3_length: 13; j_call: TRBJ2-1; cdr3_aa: CASSFETYNEQFF; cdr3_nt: TGTGCCAGCAGCTTCGAGACCTACAATGAGCAGTTCTTC
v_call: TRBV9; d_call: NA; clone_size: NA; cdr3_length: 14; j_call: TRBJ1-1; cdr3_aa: CASSVGGGSTEAFF; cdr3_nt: TGTGCCAGCAGCGTAGGTGGGGGGAGCACTGAAGCTTTCTTT
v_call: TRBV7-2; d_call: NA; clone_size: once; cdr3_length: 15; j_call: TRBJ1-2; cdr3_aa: CASSPDSGGDYGYTF; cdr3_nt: TGTGCCAGCAGCCCGGACAGTGGAGGCGACTATGGCTACACCTTC
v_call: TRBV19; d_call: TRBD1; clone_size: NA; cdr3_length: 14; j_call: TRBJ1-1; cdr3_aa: CASSRTGQNTEAFF; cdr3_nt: TGTGCCAGTAGCCGGACAGGGCAAAACACTGAAGCTTTCTTT
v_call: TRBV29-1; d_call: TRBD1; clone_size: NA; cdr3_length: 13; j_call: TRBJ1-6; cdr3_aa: CSVGQGADSPLHF; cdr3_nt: TGCAGCGTCGGACAGGGGGCGGATTCACCCCTCCACTTT
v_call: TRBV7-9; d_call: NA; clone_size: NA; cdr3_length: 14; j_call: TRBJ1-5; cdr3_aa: CASTRGGLNQPQHF; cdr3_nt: TGTGCCAGCACTCGAGGGGGTCTCAATCAGCCCCAGCATTTT
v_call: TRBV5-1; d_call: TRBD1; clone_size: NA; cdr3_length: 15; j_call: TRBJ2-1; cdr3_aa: CASSFRDREYNEQFF; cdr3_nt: TGCGCCAGCAGCTTCCGGGACAGGGAGTACAATGAGCAGTTCTTC
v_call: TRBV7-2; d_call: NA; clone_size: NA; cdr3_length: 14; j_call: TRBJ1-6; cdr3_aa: CASSSGQTNSPLHF; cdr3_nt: TGTGCCAGCAGCTCCGGACAGACGAATTCACCCCTCCACTTT
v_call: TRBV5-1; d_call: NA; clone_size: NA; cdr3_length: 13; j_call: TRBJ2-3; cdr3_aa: CASSLTGTDTQYF; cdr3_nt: TGCGCCAGCAGCCTAACAGGCACAGATACGCAGTATTTT
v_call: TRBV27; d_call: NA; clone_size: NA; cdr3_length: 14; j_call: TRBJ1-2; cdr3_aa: CASRRVGVYYGYTF; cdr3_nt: TGTGCCAGCAGGCGTGTTGGAGTTTATTATGGCTACACCTTC
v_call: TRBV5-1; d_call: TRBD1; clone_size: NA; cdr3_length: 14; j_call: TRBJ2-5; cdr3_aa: CASSFDRVVETQYF; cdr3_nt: TGCGCCAGCAGCTTTGACAGGGTGGTAGAGACCCAGTACTTC
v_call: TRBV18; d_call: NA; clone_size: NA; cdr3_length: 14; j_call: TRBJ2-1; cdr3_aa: CASSPLQGNNEQFF; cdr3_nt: TGTGCCAGCTCACCACTTCAGGGAAACAATGAGCAGTTCTTC
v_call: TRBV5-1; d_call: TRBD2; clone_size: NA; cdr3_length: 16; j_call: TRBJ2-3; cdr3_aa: CASTYSGGAAADTQYF; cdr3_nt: TGCGCCAGCACTTATAGCGGGGGGGCCGCCGCAGATACGCAGTATTTT
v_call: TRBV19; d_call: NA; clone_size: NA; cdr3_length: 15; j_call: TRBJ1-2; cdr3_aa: CASAGGRGSNYGYTF; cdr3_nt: TGTGCCAGTGCCGGGGGGAGAGGGTCGAACTATGGCTACACCTTC
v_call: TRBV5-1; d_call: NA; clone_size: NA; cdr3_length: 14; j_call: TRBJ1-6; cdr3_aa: CASSPGEFGSPLHF; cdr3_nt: TGCGCCAGCAGCCCGGGAGAGTTTGGTTCACCCCTCCACTTT
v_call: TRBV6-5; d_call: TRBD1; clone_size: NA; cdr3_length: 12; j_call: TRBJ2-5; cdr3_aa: CASRDRGETQYF; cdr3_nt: TGTGCCAGCAGGGACAGGGGCGAGACCCAGTACTTC
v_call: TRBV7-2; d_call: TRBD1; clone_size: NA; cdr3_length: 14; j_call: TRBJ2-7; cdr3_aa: CASSFTGAGYEQYF; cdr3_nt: TGTGCCAGCAGCTTTACAGGGGCGGGCTACGAGCAGTACTTC
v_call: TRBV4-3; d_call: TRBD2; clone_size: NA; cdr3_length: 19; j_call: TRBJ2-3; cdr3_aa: CASSQQGTSGVLGTDTQYF; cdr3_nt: TGCGCCAGCAGCCAACAGGGGACTAGCGGGGTGTTGGGCACAGATACGCAGTATTTT
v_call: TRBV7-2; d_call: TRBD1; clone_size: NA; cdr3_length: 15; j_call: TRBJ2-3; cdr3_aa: CASSSSGQGPDTQYF; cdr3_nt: TGTGCCAGCAGCTCCTCCGGACAGGGGCCAGATACGCAGTATTTT
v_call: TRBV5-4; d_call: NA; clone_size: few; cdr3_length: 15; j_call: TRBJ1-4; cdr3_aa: CASSIDTATNEKLFF; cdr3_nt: TGTGCCAGCAGCATCGACACCGCAACTAATGAAAAACTGTTTTTT
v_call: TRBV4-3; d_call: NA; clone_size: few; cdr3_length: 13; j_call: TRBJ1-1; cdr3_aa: CASSQDSTLEAFF; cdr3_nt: TGCGCCAGCAGCCAGGACAGTACTTTGGAAGCTTTCTTT
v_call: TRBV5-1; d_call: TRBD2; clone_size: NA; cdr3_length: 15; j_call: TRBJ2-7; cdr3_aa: CASSSGLAGDYEQYF; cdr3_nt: TGCGCCAGCAGCTCGGGACTAGCGGGGGACTACGAGCAGTACTTC
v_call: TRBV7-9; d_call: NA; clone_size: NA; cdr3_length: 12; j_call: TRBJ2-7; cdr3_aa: CASSLGGGEQYF; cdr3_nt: TGTGCCAGCAGCCTAGGCGGCGGCGAGCAGTACTTC
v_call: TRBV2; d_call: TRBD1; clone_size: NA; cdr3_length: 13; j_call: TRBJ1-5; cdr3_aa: CASQDRVNQPQHF; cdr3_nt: TGTGCCAGCCAGGACAGGGTTAATCAGCCCCAGCATTTT
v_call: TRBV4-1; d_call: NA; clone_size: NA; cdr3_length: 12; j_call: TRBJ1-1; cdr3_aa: CASSNQGMEAFF; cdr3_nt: TGCGCCAGCAGCAATCAGGGCATGGAAGCTTTCTTT
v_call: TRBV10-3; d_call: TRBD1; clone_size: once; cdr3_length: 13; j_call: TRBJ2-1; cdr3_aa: CAISSDRGNEQFF; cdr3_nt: TGTGCCATCAGCTCGGACAGGGGAAATGAGCAGTTCTTC
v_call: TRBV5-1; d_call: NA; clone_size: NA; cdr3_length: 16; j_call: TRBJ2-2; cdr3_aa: CASSRQYTGNTGELFF; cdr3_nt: TGCGCCAGCAGCCGACAATATACAGGGAACACCGGGGAGCTGTTTTTT
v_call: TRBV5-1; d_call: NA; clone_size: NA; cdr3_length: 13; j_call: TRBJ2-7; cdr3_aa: CASSLRRLSEQYF; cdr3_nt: TGCGCCAGCAGCTTGAGGCGGTTGAGCGAGCAGTACTTC
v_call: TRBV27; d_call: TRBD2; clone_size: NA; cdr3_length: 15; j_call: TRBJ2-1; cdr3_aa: CASSRGGAMLSEQFF; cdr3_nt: TGTGCCAGCAGTCGCGGGGGGGCCATGCTCAGTGAGCAGTTCTTC
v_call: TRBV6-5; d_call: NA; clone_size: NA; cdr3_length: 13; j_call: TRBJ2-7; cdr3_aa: CASRARPSYEQYF; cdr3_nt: TGTGCCAGCAGAGCCAGGCCCTCCTACGAGCAGTACTTC
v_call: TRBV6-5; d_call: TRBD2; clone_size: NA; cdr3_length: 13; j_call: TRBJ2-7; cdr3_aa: CASTTGGVYEQYF; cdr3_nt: TGTGCCAGCACCACGGGAGGTGTTTACGAGCAGTACTTC
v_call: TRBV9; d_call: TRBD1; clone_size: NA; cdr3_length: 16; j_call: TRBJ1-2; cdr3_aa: CASSEGGTGRNYGYTF; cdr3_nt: TGTGCCAGCAGCGAGGGGGGGACAGGGCGAAACTATGGCTACACCTTC
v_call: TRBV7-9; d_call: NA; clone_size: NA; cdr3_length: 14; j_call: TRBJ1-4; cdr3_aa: CASSYPGTNEKLFF; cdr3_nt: TGTGCCAGCAGCTACCCGGGAACTAATGAAAAACTGTTTTTT
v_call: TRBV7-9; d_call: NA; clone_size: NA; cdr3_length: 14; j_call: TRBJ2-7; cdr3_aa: CASSPKDRAYEQYF; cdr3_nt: TGTGCCAGCAGCCCCAAGGACAGAGCCTACGAGCAGTACTTC
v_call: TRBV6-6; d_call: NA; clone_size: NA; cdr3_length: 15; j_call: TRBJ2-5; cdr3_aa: CASSYSGGQIETQYF; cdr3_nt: TGTGCCAGCAGTTACTCAGGGGGTCAGATAGAGACCCAGTACTTC